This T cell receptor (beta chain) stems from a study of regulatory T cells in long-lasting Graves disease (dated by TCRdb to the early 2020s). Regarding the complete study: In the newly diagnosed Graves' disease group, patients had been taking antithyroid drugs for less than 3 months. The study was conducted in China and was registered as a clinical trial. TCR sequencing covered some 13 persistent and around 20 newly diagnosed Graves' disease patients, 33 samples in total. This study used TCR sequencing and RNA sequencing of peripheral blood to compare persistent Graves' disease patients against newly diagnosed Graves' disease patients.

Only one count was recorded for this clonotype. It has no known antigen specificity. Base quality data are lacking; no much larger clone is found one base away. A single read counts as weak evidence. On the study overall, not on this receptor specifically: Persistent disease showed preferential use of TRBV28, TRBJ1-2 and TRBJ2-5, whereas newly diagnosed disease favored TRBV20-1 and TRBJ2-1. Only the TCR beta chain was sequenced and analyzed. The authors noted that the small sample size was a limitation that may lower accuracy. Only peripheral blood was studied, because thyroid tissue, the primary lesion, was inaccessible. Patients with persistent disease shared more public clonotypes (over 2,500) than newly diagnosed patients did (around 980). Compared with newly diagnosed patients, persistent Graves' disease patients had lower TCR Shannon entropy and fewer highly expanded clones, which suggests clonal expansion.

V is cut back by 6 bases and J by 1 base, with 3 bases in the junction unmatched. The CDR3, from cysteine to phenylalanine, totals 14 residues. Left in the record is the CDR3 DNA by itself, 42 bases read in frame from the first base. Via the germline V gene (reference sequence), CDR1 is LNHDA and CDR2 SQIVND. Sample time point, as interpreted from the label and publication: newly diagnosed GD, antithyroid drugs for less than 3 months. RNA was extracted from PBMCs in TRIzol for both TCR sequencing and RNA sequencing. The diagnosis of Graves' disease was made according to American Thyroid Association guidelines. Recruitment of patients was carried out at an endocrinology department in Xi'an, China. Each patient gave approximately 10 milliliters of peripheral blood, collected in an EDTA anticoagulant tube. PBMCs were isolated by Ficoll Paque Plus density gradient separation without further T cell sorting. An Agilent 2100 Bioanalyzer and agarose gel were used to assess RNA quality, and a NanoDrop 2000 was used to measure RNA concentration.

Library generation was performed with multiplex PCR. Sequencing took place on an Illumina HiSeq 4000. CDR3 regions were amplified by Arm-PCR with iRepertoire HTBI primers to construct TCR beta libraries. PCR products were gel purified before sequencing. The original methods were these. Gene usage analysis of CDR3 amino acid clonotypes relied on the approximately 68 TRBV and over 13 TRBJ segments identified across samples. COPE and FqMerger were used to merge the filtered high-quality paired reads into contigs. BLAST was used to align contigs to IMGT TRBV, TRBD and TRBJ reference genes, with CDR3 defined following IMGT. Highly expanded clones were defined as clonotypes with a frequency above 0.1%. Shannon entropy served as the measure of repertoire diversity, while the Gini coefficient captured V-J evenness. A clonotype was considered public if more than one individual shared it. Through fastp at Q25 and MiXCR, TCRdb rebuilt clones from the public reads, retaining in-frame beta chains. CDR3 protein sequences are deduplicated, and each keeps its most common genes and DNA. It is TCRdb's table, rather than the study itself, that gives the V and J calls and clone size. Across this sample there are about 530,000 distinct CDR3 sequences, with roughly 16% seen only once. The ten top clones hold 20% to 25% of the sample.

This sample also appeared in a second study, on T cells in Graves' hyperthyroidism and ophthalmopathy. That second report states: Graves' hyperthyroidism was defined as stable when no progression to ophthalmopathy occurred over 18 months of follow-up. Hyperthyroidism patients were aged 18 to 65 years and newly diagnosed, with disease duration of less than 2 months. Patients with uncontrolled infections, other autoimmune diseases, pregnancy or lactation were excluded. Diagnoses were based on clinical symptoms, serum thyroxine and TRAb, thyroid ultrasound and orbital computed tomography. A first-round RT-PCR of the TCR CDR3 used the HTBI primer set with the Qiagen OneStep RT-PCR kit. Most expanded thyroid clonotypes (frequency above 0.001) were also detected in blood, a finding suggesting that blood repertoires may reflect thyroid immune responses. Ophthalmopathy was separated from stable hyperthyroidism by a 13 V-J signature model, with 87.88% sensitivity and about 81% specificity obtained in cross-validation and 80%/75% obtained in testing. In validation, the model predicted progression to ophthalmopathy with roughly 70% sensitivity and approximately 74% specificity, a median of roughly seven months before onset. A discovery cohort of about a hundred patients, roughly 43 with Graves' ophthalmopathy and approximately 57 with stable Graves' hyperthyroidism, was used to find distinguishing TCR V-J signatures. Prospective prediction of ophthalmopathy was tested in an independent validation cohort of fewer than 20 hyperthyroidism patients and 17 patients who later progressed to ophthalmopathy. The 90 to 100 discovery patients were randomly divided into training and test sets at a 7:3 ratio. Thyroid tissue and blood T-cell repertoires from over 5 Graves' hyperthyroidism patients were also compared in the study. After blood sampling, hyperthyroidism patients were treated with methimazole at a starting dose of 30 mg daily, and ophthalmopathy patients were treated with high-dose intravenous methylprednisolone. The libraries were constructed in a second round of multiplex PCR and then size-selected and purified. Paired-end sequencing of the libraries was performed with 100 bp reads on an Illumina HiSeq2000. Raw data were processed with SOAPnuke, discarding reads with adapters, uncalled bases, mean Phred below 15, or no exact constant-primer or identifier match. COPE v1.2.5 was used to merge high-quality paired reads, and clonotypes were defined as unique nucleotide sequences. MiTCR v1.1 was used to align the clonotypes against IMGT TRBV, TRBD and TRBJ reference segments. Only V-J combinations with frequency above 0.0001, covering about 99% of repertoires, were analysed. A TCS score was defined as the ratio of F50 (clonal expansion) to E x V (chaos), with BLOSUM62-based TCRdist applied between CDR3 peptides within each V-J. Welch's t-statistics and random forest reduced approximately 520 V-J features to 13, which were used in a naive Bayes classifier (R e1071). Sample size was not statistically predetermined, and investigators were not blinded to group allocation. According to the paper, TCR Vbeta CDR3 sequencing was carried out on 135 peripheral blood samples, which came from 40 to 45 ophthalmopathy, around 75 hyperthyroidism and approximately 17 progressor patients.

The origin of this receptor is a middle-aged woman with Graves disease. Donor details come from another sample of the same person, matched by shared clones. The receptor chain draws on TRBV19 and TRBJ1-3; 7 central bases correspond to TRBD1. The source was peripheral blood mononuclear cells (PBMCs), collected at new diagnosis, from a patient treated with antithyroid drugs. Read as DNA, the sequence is TGTGCCAGTAGGACGACAGGGTCTGGAAACACCATATATTTT. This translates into CASRTTGSGNTIYF.